This T cell receptor (beta chain) was sequenced in a study of shared clonotypes between healthy human individuals. Study-wide points: All-four-donor shared clonotypes had higher generation probabilities than non-shared clonotypes did. In a few donors, roughly 5.2% of naive CD4 clonotypes appeared in common. Rarefaction analysis demonstrated incomplete sorted-subset sequencing notwithstanding large depth. Donor clonotype sharing was expected to depend on sequencing depth.

The table came from immunoSEQ multiplex PCR; TCRdb's copy has only in-frame clones and leaves some out. The data hold 1,500,000 or so clones, with less than 99% observed a single time. A word on this clone: The antigen is not known.

The CDR3 contains 15 residues. The J segment lost 6 bases and the V segment lost 0 bases, leaving 5 bases of the junction unmatched. Germline CDR1 is KGHSH and CDR2 is LQKENI. Sequencing used naive CD4+ T cells sorted from blood. Stated subset: CD45RA+ positively selected. The J gene is TRBJ1-5, the V gene TRBV18; 7 bases line up with TRBD1. The sequence derives from a man aged 30 to 39 in good health. This CDR3 reads CASSPPGGGGQPQHF. CDR3 nucleotide sequence: TGTGCCAGCTCACCACCGGGAGGGGGCGGTCAGCCCCAGCATTTT.